The subject of this entry is one T cell receptor beta chain. These data come from a study of blood T cell repertoires in COVID-19. Original processing methods: Amplifying reference gene primers gave estimates of nucleated cell counts. Profiled with immunoSEQ multiplex PCR; TCRdb holds only in-frame clones, not every one. V, J and clone size were drawn from that table, and D and trimming were deduced from the DNA. This sample carries 150,000 or so clones, around four fifths of them seen once, and the ten largest clones take roughly two fifths. The V and J ends lost 6 bases and 5 bases, in that order; junction bases with no gene match: 3. Germline assignment: CDR1 MDHEN and CDR2 SYDVKM. The CDR3 runs 12 residues.

This receptor was taken from a human donor in a cohort sampled during active COVID-19. The rearrangement links TRBV28 to TRBJ2-5, with 7 bases fitting TRBD1. Sequenced sample: peripheral blood. The CDR3 DNA follows: TGTGCCAGCAGGTTGACAGGGGAGACCCAGTACTTC. It translates to CASRLTGETQYF.